This T cell receptor beta chain was captured in a study of T cell responses to AZD1222 COVID-19 vaccine. Assay used: immunoSEQ multiplex PCR; TCRdb lists only in-frame clones, some missing. The data show about 120,000 clones, with roughly 87% seen just once and roughly a tenth held by the top ten. Trimming cost V 5 bases and J 0 bases, with 10 bases left between them. The germline V gene has CDR1 KGHDR and CDR2 SFDVKD. The CDR3 loop spans 14 amino acids. This sequence was found in an adult in good health. This chain links TRBV24-1 with TRBJ2-7, with a tentative D call TRBD2 (5 bases). Sequenced here: peripheral blood, sampled on day 0 of AZD1222 vaccination. The CDR3 DNA follows: TGTGCCACCAGTGCGCCGGGGAACTCCTACGAGCAGTACTTC. It is translated as CATSAPGNSYEQYF.